The 16 T cell receptor beta chains listed next were all sequenced from one sample in a study of T cell responses to AZD1222 COVID-19 vaccine. Here immunoSEQ multiplex PCR was the method, and the copy in TCRdb shows in-frame clones only, minus some. The repertoire holds about 92,000 clones, with roughly nine tenths as singletons. The sample was peripheral blood, taken on day 0 of AZD1222 vaccination. Receptor source: an adult in good health.

This chain joins TRBV4-1 and TRBJ2-1; tentative D call: TRBD2 (6 bases). Between the trimmed V and J ends, which lost 1 base and 7 bases, there was a span of 14 bases. CDR1 and CDR2 (germline): MGHRA, YSYEKL. The CDR3 is 15 residues long. CDR3: CASSQGRTTWNEQFF. CDR3 coding DNA: TGCGCCAGCAGCCAAGGCCGGACTACGTGGAATGAGCAGTTCTTC.

V is TRBV6-5 and J is TRBJ2-5; D gene ambiguous. Looked up from germline, CDR1 is MNHEY and CDR2 is SVGAGI. V lost 4 bases to trimming and J lost 4 bases, with 13 bases between them. The CDR3 consists of 14 residues. Written as DNA, the CDR3 is TGTGCCAGCAGTTCCCATGCTGCAGGAGAGACCCAGTACTTC. Translating it yields CASSSHAAGETQYF.

The chain has TRBV6-5 and TRBJ1-6; the D is unclear. The CDR3 has 15 residues. Looked up from germline, CDR1 is MNHEY and CDR2 is SVGAGI. Trimming took off 7 bases at V and 7 bases at J, with 17 bases between the two ends. The chain's CDR3 is CASTILSGGNSPLHF. The CDR3 DNA is TGTGCCAGCACTATTTTGTCGGGCGGGAATTCACCCCTCCACTTT.

The chain joins TRBV18 to TRBJ2-3; no clear D. This CDR3 is 14 amino acids long. The germline CDR1 and CDR2 sequences are KGHSH and LQKENI. Trimming took 1 base from V and 2 from J, leaving 7 bases between them. The CDR3, as DNA: TGTGCCAGCTCACCACAATGGAACACAGATACGCAGTATTTT. It translates to CASSPQWNTDTQYF.

V is TRBV2 and J is TRBJ2-1, with 10 bases aligning to TRBD1. V was clipped by 5 bases and J by 9 bases; unmatched bases: 7. Germline assignment: CDR1 SNHLY and CDR2 FYNNEI. CDR3 length equals 14 residues. The CDR3 DNA sequence: TGTGCCAGCAGTTCACGGACAGGGGGGCGTGAGCAGTTCTTC. Residues: CASSSRTGGREQFF.

V is TRBV28 and J is TRBJ1-1; D perhaps matches TRBD1 (6 bases). In germline, CDR1 is MDHEN, CDR2 SYDVKM. The CDR3 runs 16 residues. The V and J ends lost 2 bases and 0 bases respectively, with 13 bases between them. This chain's CDR3 is CASSLLTGSLNTEAFF. The CDR3 coding sequence is TGTGCCAGCAGTTTACTGACAGGTTCTCTGAACACTGAAGCTTTCTTT.

This chain connects TRBV29-1 to TRBJ2-7; maybe TRBD2 (6 bases). CDR3 size: 12 residues. Between the trimmed V and J ends, which lost 4 bases and 3 bases, there was a span of 10 bases. Germline-derived CDR1 and CDR2 are SQVTM and ANQGSEA. In DNA form, the CDR3 reads TGCAGCGTTGTGGAGGGAATCTACGAGCAGTACTTC. This encodes CSVVEGIYEQYF.

This rearrangement joins TRBV14 to TRBJ2-5; no clear D. Germline V CDR1 and CDR2: SGHDN, FVKESK. Deletions cut 5 bases from V and 2 bases from J, with 12 bases between. The CDR3 is 14 amino acids. CDR3 loop: CASSTFNGQETQYF. Here the CDR3 DNA reads TGTGCCAGCAGCACTTTCAACGGACAAGAGACCCAGTACTTC.

This chain connects TRBV6-5 to TRBJ1-5, with D possibly matching TRBD1 (5 bases). There are 14 residues in the CDR3. The V gene's germline CDR1 is MNHEY and CDR2 SVGAGI. V lost 2 bases to trimming and J lost 5 bases, with 10 bases between them. The CDR3 is CASSYQGGYQPQHF. The CDR3 DNA reads TGTGCCAGCAGTTACCAGGGAGGGTATCAGCCCCAGCATTTT.

This clone was observed a single time. V gene TRBV11-3 combines with J gene TRBJ1-4; TRBD1 might be the D (6 bases). V lost 0 bases and J 0 bases, leaving 20 bases between the germline ends. The CDR3 has 20 residues. The V gene's germline CDR1 is SGHNT and CDR2 YENEEA. Here the CDR3 DNA reads TGTGCCAGCAGCTTAGAACCAGGGGCGGCGGGCACCGCAACTAATGAAAAACTGTTTTTT. Translation gives CASSLEPGAAGTATNEKLFF.

This clone was recorded only once. The V and J genes are TRBV6-5 and TRBJ2-3, with D perhaps matching TRBD1 (6 bases). Between the trimmed V and J ends, which lost 5 bases and 2 bases, there was a span of 14 bases. This CDR3 is 15 amino acids long. The germline V gene encodes CDR1 MNHEY and CDR2 SVGAGI. The CDR3 loop is CASSPRTAHTDTQYF. The CDR3 bases are TGTGCCAGCAGTCCCCGGACAGCGCACACAGATACGCAGTATTTT.

The chain uses TRBV7-6 and TRBJ2-7; perhaps TRBD1 as D (6 bases). Trimming pared 1 base from V and 1 base from J, leaving 11 bases between. Germline V gene sequence: CDR1 SGHVS, CDR2 FNYEAQ. The CDR3 is 15 amino acids. The CDR3 region has the DNA TGTGCCAGCAGCTTAGACAGGGTCGGATCCTACGAGCAGTACTTC. Protein: CASSLDRVGSYEQYF.

The CDR3 here is CASSRLTCYGYTF. The CDR3 nucleotides read TGTGCCAGCAGCAGACTTACATGCTATGGCTACACCTTC. The chain joins TRBV21-1 to TRBJ1-2. TRBV21-1 is a known pseudogene. There are 13 residues in the CDR3.

The V call is TRBV19, the J call TRBJ1-2, with unresolved D. The germline CDR1 and CDR2 sequences are LNHDA and SQIVND (reference sequence). Trimming removed 3 bases at V and 2 bases at J, with 7 bases between. The CDR3 has 13 residues. CDR3 sequence: CASSIGENYGYTF. DNA for the CDR3: TGTGCCAGTAGTATTGGGGAAAACTATGGCTACACCTTC.

The rearrangement links TRBV2 to TRBJ1-1; D may be TRBD1 (6 bases). Deletions cut 3 bases from V and 7 bases from J, with 12 bases between. The CDR3 consists of 13 residues. Germline loops: CDR1 SNHLY, CDR2 FYNNEI. CDR3 sequence (DNA): TGTGCCAGCAGTGAGTGGGGGGGCTTTGAAGCTTTCTTT. This sequence encodes CASSEWGGFEAFF.

The chain has TRBV19 and TRBJ2-1, with TRBD2 matching 8 bases. Trimming cost V 4 bases and J 0 bases; bases outside gene matches: 2. The CDR3 runs to 15 residues. Per germline, CDR1 LNHDA and CDR2 SQIVND (reference sequence). For the CDR3, the DNA is TGTGCCAGTAGTAAGCGGGAGAGCTCCTACAATGAGCAGTTCTTC. Translated: CASSKRESSYNEQFF.